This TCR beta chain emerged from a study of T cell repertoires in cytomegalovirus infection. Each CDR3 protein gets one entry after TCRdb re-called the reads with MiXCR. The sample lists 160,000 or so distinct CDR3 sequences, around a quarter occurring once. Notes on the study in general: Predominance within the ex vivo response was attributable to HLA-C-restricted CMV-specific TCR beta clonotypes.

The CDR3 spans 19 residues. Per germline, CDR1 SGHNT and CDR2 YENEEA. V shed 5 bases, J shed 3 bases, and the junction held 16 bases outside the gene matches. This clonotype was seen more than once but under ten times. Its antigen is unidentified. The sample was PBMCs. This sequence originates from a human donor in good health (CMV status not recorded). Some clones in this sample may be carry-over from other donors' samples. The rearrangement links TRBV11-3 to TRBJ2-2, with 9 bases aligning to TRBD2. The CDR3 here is CASSNTWGGLAGDTGELFF. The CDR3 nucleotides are TGTGCCAGCAGCAACACCTGGGGCGGTTTAGCGGGGGACACCGGGGAGCTGTTTTTT.